This TCR beta chain is from a study of blood T cell repertoires in COVID-19. Study overall: PBMCs, B-cell-depleted T cells, or T cells provided the cDNA or gDNA that made up the material.

The repertoire was sequenced with immunoSEQ multiplex PCR; TCRdb's copy has only in-frame clones and lacks some. This sample has about 52,000 clones, with around 82% found just once. The V end lost 5 bases, the J end lost 4 bases, and 17 bases lay between the germline ends. The CDR3 is 15 residues long. The germline CDR1 and CDR2 sequences are SGHTA and FQGTGA. Material for sequencing was peripheral blood. This receptor was identified in a woman aged 80 or over with COVID-19, enrolled during active disease. The chain carries TRBV7-3 and TRBJ2-5; D is perhaps TRBD2 (6 bases). CDR3 loop: CASSLRGSGGETQYF. For the CDR3, the DNA is TGTGCCAGCAGCCTGCGGGGTAGCGGTGGAGAGACCCAGTACTTC.